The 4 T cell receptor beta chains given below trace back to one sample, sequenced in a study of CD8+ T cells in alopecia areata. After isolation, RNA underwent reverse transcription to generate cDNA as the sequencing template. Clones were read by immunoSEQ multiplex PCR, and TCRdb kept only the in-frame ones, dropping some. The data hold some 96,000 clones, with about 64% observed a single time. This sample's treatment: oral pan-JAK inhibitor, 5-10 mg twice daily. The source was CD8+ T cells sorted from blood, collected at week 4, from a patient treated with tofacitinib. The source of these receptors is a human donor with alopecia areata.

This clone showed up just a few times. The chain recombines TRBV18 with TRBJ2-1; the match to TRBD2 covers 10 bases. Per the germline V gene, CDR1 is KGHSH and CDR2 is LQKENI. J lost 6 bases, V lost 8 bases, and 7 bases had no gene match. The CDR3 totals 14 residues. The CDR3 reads CASRAGGPGNEQFF. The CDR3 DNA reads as TGTGCCAGCCGAGCGGGAGGGCCGGGCAATGAGCAGTTCTTC.

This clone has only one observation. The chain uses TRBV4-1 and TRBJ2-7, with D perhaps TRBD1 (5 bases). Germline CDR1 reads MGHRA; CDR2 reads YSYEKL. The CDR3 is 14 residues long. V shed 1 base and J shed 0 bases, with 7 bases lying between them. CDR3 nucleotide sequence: TGCGCCAGCAGCCAAGTTCAGGGCTCCTACGAGCAGTACTTC. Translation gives CASSQVQGSYEQYF.

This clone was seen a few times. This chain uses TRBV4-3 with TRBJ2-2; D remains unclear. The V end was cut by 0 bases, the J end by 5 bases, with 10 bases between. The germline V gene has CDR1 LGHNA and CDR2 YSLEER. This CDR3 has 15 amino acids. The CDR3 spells CASSQDRFSTGELFF. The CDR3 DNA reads TGCGCCAGCAGCCAAGATCGCTTTTCTACCGGGGAGCTGTTTTTT.

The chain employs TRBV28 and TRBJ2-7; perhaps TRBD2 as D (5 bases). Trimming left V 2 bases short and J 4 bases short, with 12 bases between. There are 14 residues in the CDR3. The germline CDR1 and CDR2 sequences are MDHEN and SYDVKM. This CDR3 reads CASSLVFGDYEQYF. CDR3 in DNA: TGTGCCAGCAGTTTAGTCTTCGGGGATTACGAGCAGTACTTC.